This T cell receptor beta chain was profiled in a study of T cell responses to AZD1222 COVID-19 vaccine. Whole-study findings and limits: Vaccination with two AZD1222 doses was followed by a rise in Spike-specific TCR breadth and depth. Vaccine-related CD4 TCRs covered spike, predominating at 160-218 and 743-854. Donors skewed white British and female; clonal diversity was possibly underestimated.

As for this clone: As yet, its antigen is unknown.

Between the trimmed V and J ends, which lost 2 bases and 8 bases, there was a span of 14 bases. Germline V gene sequence: CDR1 SGHRS, CDR2 YFSETQ. CDR3 length: 14 residues. Repertoires were generated with immunoSEQ multiplex PCR, while TCRdb's copy carries only in-frame clones and drops some. This table holds more than 90,000 clones, about 89% found once. This receptor was taken from an adult who received the AZD1222 COVID-19 vaccine. This chain uses TRBV5-1 with TRBJ2-4; D is possibly TRBD1 (5 bases). The source was peripheral blood, collected 28 days after the second AZD1222 dose. As DNA, the CDR3 is TGCGCCAGCAGCTTACAGGACCTCAGGGACATTCAGTACTTC. It translates to CASSLQDLRDIQYF.